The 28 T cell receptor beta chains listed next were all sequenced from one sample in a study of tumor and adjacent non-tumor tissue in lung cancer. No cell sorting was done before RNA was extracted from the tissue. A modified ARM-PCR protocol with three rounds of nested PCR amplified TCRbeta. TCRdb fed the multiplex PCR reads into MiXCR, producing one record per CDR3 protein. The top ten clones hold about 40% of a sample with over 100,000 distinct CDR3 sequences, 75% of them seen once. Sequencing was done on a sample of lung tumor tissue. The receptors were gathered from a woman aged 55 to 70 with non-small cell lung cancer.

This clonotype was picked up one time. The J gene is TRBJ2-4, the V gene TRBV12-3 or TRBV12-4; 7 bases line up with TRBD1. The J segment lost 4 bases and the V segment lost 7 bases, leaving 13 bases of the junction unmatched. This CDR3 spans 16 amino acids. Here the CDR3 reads CASNRQGTLAKNIQYF. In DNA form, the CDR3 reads TGTGCCAGCAATCGACAGGGCACTTTAGCTAAAAACATTCAGTACTTC.

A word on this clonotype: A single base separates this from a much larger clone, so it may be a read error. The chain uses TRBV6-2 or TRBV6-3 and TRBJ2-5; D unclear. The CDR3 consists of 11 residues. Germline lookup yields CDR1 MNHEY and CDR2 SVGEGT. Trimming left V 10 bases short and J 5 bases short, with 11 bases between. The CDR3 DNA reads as TGTGCCACCAGAAAATCCGAGACCCAGTACTTC. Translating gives CATRKSETQYF.

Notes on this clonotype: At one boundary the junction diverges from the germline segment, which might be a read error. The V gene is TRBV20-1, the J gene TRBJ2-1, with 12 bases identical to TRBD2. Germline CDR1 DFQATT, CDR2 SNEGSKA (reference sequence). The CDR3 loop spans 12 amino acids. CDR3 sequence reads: CSALRLAGEQLF. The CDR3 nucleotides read TGCAGTGCCCTAAGACTAGCGGGGGAGCAGCTCTTC.

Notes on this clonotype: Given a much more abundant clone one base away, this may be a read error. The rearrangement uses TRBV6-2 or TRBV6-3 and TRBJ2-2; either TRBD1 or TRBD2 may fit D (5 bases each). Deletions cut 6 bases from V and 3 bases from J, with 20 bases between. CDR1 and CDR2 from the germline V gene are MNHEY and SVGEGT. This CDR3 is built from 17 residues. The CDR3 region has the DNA TGTGCCAGCAGCCCCGGTGTTTGGGGGTTGTACACCGGGGAGCTGTTTTTT. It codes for CASSPGVWGLYTGELFF.

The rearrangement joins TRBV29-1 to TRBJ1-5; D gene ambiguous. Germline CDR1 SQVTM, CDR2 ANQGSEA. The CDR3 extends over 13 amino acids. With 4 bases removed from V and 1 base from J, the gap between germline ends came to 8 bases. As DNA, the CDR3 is TGCAGCGTTGGAATGGGGAGCAATCAGCCCCAGCATTTT. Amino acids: CSVGMGSNQPQHF. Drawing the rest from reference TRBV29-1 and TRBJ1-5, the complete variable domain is SAVISQKPSRDICQRGTSLTIQCQVDSQVTMMFWYRQQPGQSLTLIATANQGSEATYESGFVIDKFPISRPNLTFSTLTVSNMSPEDSSIYLCSVGMGSNQPQHFGDGTRLSIL.

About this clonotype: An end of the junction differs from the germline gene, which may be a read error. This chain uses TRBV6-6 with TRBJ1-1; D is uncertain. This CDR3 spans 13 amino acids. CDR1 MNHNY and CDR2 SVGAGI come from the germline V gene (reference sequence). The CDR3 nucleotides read TGTACCAGCGGTTACCCGGACGGCACTGATGCTTTCTTT. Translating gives CTSGYPDGTDAFF.

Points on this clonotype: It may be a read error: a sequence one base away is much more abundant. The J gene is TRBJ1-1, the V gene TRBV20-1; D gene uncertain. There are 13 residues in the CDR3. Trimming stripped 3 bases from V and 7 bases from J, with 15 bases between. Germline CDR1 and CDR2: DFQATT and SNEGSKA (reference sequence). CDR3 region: CSASRHAFIEAFF. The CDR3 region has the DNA TGCAGTGCTAGTCGGCATGCGTTCATTGAAGCTTTCTTT.

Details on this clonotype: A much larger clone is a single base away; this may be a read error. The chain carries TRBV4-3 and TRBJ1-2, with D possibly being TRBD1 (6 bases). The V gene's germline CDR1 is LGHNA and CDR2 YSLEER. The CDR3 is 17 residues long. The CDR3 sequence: CASSQDSSRGGLYGYAF. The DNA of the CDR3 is TGCGCCAGCAGCCAAGATTCGAGCAGGGGAGGACTCTATGGCTACGCCTTC.

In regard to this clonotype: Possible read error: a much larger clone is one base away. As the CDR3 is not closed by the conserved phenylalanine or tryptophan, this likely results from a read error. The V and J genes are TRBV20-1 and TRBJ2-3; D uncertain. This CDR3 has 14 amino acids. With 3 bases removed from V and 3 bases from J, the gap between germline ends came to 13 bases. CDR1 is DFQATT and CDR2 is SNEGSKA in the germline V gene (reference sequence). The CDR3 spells CSARAQRATDTQYY. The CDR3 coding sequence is TGCAGTGCTAGGGCTCAAAGGGCGACAGATACGCAGTATTAT.

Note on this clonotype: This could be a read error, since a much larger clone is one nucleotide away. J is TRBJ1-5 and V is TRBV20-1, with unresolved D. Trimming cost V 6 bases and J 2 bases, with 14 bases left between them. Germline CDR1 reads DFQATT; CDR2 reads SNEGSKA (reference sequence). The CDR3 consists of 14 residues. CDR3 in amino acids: CSAQNMDGNQPQHF. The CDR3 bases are TGCAGTGCACAAAACATGGACGGCAATCAGCCCCAGCATTTT.

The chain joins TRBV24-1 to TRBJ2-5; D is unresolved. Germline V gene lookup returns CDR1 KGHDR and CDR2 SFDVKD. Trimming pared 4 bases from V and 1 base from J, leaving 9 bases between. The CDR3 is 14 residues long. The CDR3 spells CATSDTRVQETQYF. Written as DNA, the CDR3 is TGTGCCACCAGTGACACAAGGGTCCAAGAGACCCAGTACTTC.

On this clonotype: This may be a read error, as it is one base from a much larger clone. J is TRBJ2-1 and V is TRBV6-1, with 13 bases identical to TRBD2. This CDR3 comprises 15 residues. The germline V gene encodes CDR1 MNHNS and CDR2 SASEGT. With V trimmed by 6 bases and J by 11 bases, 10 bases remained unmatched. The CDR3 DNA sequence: TGTGCCAGCAGCTCGGGACTAGCGGGGAAAAGTAAGCAGTTCTTC. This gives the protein CASSSGLAGKSKQFF.

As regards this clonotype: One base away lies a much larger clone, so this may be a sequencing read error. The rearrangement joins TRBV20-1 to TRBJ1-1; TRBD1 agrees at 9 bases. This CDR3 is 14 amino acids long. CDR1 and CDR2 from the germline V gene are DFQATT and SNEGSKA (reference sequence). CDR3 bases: TGCAGTACTAGACGGGGACAGGGAGACACTGAAGCTTTCTTT. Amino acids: CSTRRGQGDTEAFF.

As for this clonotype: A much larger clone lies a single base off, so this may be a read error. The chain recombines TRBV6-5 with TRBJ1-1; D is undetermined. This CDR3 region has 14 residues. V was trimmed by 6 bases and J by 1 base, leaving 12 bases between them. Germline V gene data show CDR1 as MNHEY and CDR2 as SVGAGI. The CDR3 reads CASSPWMGNTEAFF. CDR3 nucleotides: TGTGCCAGCAGCCCATGGATGGGGAACACTGAAGCTTTCTTT.

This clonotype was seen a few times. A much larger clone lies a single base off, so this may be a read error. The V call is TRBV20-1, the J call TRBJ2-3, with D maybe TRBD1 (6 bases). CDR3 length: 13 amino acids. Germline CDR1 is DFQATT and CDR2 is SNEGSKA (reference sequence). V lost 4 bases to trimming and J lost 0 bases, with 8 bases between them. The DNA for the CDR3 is TGCAGTGCTAAGGGGGAGAGCACAGATACGCAGTATTTT. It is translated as CSAKGESTDTQYF.

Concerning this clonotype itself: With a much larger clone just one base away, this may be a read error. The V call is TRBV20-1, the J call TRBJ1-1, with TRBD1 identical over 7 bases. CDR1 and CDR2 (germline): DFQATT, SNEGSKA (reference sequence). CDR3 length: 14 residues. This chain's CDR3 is CSAVSGTANTEAVF. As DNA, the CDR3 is TGCAGTGCCGTCTCGGGGACAGCGAACACTGAAGCTGTCTTT.

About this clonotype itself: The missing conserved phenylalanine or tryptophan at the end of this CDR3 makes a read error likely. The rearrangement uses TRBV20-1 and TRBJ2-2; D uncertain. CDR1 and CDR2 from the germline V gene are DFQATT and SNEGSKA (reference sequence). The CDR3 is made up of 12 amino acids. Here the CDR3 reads CSARSNTAELFL. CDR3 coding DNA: TGCAGTGCTAGATCGAACACCGCGGAGCTGTTTCTC.

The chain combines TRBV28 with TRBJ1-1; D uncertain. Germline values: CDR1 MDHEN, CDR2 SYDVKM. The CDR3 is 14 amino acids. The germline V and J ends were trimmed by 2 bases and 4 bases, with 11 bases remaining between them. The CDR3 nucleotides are TGTGCCAGCAGTTTAGGTTGGAGGAGCACTGAAGCTTTCTTT. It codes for CASSLGWRSTEAFF.

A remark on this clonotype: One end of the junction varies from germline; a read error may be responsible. The CDR3 nucleotides are TGTGCCAGAAGATCCCATCATCAAAACACTGAAGCTATCTTT. It encodes CARRSHHQNTEAIF. The chain links TRBV6-5 to TRBJ1-1; no firm D call. Germline V gives CDR1 MNHEY, CDR2 SVGAGI. This CDR3 comprises 14 residues.

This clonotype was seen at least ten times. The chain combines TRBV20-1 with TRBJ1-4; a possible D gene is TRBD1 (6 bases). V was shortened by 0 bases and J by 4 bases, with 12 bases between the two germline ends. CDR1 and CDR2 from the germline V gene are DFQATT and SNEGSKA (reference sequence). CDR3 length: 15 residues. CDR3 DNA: TGCAGTGCTAGAGAAGGGGGGGCCGGTAATGAAAAACTGTTTTTT. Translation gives CSAREGGAGNEKLFF.

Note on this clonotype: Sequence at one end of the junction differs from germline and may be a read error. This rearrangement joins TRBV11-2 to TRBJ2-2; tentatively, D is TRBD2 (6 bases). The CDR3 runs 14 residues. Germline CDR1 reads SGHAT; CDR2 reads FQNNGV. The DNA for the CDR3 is TGTGCCAACACCCTCCGACTAGTTTCCGGGGAGCTGTATTTT. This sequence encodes CANTLRLVSGELYF.

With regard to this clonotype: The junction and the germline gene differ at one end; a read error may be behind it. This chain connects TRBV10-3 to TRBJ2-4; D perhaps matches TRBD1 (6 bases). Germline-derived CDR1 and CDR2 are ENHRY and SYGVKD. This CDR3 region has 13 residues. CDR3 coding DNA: TGTGACATCAGTGAGGTACAGGGAAACAATCAGTACTTC. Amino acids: CDISEVQGNNQYF.

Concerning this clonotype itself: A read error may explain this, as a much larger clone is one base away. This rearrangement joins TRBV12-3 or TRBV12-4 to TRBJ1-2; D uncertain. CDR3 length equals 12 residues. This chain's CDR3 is CASSMEAGQKAF. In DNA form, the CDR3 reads TGTGCCAGCAGTATGGAGGCGGGTCAGAAGGCCTTC.

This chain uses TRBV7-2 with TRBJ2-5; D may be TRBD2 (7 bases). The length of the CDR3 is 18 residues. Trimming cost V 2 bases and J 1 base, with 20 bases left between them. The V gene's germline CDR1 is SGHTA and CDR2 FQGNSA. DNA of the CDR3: TGTGCCAGCAGCTTACGGGGGCAGGGAGGGTCCGTCCAAGAGACCCAGTACTTC. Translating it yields CASSLRGQGGSVQETQYF.

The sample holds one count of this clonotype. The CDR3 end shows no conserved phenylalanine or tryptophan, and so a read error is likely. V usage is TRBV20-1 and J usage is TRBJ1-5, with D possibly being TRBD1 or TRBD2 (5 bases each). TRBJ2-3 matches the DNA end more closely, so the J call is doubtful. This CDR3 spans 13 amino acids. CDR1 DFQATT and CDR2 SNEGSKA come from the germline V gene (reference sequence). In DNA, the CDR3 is TGCAGTGCTTTTCAGGGAGCTGGGCAGCCCCAGTATTCT. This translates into CSAFQGAGQPQYS.

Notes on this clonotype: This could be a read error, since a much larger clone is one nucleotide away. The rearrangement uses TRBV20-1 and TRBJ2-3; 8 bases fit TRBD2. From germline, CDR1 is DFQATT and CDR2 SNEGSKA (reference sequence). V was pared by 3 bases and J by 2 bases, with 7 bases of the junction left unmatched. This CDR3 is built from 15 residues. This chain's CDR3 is CSARTISGITDTQYF. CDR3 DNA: TGCAGTGCTAGGACGATTAGCGGGATCACAGATACGCAGTATTTT.

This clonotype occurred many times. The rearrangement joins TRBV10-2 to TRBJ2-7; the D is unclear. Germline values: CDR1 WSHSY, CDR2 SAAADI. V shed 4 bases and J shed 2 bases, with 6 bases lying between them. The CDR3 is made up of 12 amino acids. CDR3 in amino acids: CASSGRAYEQYF. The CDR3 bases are TGCGCCAGCAGTGGACGGGCCTACGAGCAGTACTTC.

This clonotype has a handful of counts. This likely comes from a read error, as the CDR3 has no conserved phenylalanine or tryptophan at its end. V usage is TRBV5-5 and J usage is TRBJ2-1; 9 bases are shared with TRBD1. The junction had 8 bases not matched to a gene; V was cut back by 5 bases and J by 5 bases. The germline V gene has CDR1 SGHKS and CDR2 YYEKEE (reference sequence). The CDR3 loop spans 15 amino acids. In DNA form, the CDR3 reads TGTGCCAGCAGTCTGTTCCGGACAGGGGACAATGAGCAGTTCTTA. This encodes CASSLFRTGDNEQFL.